This T cell receptor beta chain was observed in a study of blood T cell repertoires in COVID-19. The CDR3 loop spans 24 amino acids. Produced via immunoSEQ multiplex PCR; TCRdb's table is partial and in-frame only. The table lists about 130,000 clones, about 90% of them singletons. This TCR derives from a man aged 50 or older with active COVID-19. The V gene is TRBV21-1, the J gene TRBJ2-2; the table names TRBD1, a call not compared with the DNA. TRBV21-1 is marked as a pseudogene. Input material: peripheral blood. The CDR3 DNA reads as TGTGCCAGCAGCAATTTACGGGACAGGGTTACGGTTGGACGTCGGGGTCGGAAGGCCGGGGAGCTGTTTTTT. Translated, it gives CASSNLRDRVTVGRRGRKAGELFF.